This T cell receptor (beta chain) was identified in a study of memory CD4+ T cells and cytomegalovirus serostatus. CDR1 and CDR2 (germline): GTSNPN, SVGIG (reference sequence). This CDR3 has 14 residues. Deletions cut 0 bases from V and 7 bases from J, with 13 bases between. Single viable CD3+CD4+CD8-CD45RO+ cells were sorted as the memory CD4+ T cells. TCRdb's table, derived via immunoSEQ multiplex PCR, lists solely in-frame clones and lacks some. This repertoire shows some 60,000 clones, about 81% found once; its top ten account for approximately 1%. Sequenced sample: memory CD4+ T cells from blood. The V and J genes are TRBV30 and TRBJ1-5; D is unclear. The source is an adult in good health and CMV-seronegative. DNA of the CDR3: TGTGCCTGGAGTGTAAATCGGGGATTCCAGCCCCAGCATTTT. Residues: CAWSVNRGFQPQHF.